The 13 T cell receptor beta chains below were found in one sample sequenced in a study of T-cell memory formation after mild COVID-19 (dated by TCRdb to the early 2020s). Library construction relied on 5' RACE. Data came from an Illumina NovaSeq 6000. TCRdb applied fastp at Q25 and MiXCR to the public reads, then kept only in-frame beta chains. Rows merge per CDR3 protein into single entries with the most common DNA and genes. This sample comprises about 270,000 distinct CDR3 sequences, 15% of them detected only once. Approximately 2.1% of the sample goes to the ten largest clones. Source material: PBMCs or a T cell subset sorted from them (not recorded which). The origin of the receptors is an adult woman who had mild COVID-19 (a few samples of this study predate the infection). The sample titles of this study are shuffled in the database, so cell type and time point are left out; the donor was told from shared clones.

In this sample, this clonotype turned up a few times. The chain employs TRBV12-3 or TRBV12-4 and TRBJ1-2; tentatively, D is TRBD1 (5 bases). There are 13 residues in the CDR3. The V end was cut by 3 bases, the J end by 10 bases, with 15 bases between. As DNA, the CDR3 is TGTGCCAGCAGTTTCCCAGGGATGAGACCCTACACCTTC. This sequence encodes CASSFPGMRPYTF.

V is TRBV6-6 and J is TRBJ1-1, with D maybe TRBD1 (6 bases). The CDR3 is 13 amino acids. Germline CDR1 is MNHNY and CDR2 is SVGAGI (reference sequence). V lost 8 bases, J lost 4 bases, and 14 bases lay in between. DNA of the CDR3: TGTGCCAGCCAAAGACAGGTGGCCACTGAAGCTTTCTTT. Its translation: CASQRQVATEAFF.

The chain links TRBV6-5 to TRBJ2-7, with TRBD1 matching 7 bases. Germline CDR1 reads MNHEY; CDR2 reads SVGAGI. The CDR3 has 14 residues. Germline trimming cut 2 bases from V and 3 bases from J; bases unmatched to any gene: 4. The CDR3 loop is CASSYGDRDYEQYF. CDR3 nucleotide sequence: TGTGCCAGCAGTTACGGCGACAGGGACTACGAGCAGTACTTC.

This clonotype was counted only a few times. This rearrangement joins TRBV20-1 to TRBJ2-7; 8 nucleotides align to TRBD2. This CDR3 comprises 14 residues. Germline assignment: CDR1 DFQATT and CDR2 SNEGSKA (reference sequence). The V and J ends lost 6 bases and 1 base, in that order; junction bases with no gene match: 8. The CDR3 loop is CSAYIAGRSYEQYF. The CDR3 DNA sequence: TGCAGTGCGTATATAGCGGGGCGGTCCTACGAGCAGTACTTC.

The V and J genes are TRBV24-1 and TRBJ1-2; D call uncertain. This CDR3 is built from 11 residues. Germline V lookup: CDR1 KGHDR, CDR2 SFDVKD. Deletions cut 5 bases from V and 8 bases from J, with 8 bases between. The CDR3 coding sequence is TGTGCCACCAGTGGTATTCTGGGCTACACCTTC. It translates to CATSGILGYTF.

CDR3 region: CSARWQPNSPLHF. In DNA, the CDR3 is TGCAGTGCTAGATGGCAGCCTAATTCACCCCTCCACTTT. This chain joins TRBV20-1 and TRBJ1-6; D not resolved. Germline lookup yields CDR1 DFQATT and CDR2 SNEGSKA (reference sequence). Trimming took off 2 bases at V and 6 bases at J, with 8 bases between the two ends. The CDR3 runs 13 residues.

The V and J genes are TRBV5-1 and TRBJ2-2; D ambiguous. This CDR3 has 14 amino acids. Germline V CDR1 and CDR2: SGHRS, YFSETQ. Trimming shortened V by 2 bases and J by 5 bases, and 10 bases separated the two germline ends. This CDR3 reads CASSLSSETGELFF. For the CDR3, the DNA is TGCGCCAGCAGCTTAAGCTCGGAAACCGGGGAGCTGTTTTTT.

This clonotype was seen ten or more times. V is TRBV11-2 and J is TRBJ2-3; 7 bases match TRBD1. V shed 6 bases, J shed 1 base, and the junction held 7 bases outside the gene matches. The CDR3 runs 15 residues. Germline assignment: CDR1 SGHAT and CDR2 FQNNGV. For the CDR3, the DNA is TGTGCCAGCAGTCTAGACAGGGCGGGCACAGATACGCAGTATTTT. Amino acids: CASSLDRAGTDTQYF.

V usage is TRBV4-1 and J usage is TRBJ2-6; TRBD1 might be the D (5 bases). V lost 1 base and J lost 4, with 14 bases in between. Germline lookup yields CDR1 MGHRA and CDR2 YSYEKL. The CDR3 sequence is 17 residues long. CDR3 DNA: TGCGCCAGCAGCCAAGGGGCTTTGGCAGGGGGGGCCAACGTCCTGACTTTC. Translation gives CASSQGALAGGANVLTF.

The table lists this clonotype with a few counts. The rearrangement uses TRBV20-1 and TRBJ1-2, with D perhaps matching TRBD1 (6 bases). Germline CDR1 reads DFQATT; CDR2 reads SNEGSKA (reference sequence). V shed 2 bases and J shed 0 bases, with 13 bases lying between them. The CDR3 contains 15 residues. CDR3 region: CSARPTGSPNYGYTF. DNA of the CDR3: TGCAGTGCTAGACCAACAGGGAGCCCTAACTATGGCTACACCTTC.

CDR3: CASSPIGKGRHTEAFF. CDR3 in DNA: TGTGCCAGCAGTCCCATAGGGAAGGGGAGGCACACTGAAGCTTTCTTT. The J gene is TRBJ1-1, the V gene TRBV12-3 or TRBV12-4; weak D call: TRBD1 (5 bases). The CDR3 runs to 16 residues. Deletions cut 5 bases from V and 3 bases from J, with 19 bases between.

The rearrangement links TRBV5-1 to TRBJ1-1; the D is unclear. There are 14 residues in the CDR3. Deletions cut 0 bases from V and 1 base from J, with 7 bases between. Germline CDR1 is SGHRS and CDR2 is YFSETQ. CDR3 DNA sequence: TGCGCCAGCAGCTTGGTCACGTCGAACACTGAAGCTTTCTTT. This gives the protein CASSLVTSNTEAFF.

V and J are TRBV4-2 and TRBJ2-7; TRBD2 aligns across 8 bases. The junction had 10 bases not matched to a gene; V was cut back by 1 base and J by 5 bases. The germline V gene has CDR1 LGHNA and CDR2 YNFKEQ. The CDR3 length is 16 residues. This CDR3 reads CASSQARGGSADEQYF. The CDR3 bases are TGTGCCAGCAGCCAAGCCCGGGGGGGGAGTGCCGACGAGCAGTACTTC.